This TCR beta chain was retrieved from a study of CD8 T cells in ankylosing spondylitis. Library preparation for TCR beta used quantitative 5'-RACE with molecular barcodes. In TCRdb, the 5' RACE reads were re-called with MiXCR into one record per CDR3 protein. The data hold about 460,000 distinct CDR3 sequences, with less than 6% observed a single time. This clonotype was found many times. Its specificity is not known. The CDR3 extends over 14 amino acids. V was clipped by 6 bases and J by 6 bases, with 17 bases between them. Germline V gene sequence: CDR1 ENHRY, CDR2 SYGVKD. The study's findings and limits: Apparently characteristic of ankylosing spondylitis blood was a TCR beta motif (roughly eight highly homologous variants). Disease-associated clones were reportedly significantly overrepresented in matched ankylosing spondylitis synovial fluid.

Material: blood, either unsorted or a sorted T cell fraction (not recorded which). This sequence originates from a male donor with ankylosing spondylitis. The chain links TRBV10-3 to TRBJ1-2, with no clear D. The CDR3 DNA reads TGTGCCATCAGGAGGAGCCTCGAGGTAAATGGCTACACCTTC. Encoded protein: CAIRRSLEVNGYTF.